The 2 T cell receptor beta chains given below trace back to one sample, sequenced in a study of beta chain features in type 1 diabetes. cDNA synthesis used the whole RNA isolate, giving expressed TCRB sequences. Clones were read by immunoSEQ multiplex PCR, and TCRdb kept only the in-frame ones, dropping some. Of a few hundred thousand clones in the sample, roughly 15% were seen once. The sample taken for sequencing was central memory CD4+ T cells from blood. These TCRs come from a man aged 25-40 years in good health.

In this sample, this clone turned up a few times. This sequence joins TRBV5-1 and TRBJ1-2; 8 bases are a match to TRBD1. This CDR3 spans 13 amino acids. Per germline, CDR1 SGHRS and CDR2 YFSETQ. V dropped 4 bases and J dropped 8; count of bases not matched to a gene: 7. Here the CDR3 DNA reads TGCGCCAGCAGCATATCGACAGGGGAAGGCTACACCTTC. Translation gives CASSISTGEGYTF. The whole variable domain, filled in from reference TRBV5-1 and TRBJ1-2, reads KAGVTQTPRYLIKTRGQQVTLSCSPISGHRSVSWYQQTPGQGLQFLFEYFSETQRNKGNFPGRFSGRQFSNSRSEMNVSTLELGDSALYLCASSISTGEGYTFGSGTRLTVV.

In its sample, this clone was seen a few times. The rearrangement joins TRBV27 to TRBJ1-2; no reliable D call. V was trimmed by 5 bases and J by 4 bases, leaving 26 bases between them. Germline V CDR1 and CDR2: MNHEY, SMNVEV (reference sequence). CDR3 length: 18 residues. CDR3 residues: CASSPTSPGVGSVYGYTF. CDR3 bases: TGTGCCAGCAGTCCCACGTCTCCCGGCGTCGGATCTGTCTATGGCTACACCTTC.